The TCR beta chain under discussion was sequenced for a study of T cell responses to AZD1222 COVID-19 vaccine. Germline-derived CDR1 and CDR2 are SEHNR and FQNEAQ (reference sequence). V lost 3 bases and J lost 5, with 10 bases in between. The length of the CDR3 is 14 residues. Sequencing used immunoSEQ multiplex PCR; TCRdb keeps in-frame clones, though not all of them. The repertoire holds about 130,000 clones, with just over 90% as singletons. This clonotype was sampled from an adult in good health. This chain connects TRBV7-9 to TRBJ1-4; the D gene is possibly TRBD1 (5 bases). This sample comprised peripheral blood, obtained on day 0 of AZD1222 vaccination. CDR3 nucleotide sequence: TGTGCCAGCAGCTTTGACCCAGGGAATGAAAAACTGTTTTTT. Translation gives CASSFDPGNEKLFF.